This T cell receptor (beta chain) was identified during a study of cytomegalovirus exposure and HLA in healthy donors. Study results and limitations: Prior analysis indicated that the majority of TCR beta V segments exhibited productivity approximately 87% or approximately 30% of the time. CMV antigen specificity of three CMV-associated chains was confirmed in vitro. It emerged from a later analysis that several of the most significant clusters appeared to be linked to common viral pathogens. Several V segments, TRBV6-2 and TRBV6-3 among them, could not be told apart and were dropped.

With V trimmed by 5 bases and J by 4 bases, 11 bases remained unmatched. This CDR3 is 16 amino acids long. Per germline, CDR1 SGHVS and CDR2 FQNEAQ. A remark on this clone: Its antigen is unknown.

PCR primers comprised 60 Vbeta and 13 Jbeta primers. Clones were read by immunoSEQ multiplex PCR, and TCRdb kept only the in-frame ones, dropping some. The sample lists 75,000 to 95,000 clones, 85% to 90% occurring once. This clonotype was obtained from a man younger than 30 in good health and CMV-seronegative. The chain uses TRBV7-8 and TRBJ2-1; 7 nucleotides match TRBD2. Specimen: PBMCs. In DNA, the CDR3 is TGTGCCAGCAGCGCCCGTCCTGTGGGAGGGTACAATGAGCAGTTCTTC. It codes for CASSARPVGGYNEQFF.